This T cell receptor beta chain was captured by sequencing in a study of beta chain features in type 1 diabetes. Study-level points and caveats: Type 1 diabetes patients had moderately but significantly shorter TCRB CDR3s in all four CD4+ subsets. Naive, central memory and regulatory TCRB repertoires appeared more similar among patients than healthy donors.

This clone was seen a few times. Antigen unknown. Trimming shortened V by 0 bases and J by 3 bases, and 8 bases separated the two germline ends. The length of the CDR3 is 13 residues. Germline V lookup: CDR1 GTSNPN, CDR2 SVGIG (reference sequence). The entirety of the isolated RNA underwent reverse transcription, so expressed TCRB transcripts were sequenced. The data were produced by immunoSEQ multiplex PCR, yet TCRdb's version contains in-frame clones alone and is incomplete. The sample lists under 300,000 clones; around 20% were seen once. Sorting with CD45RO/CCR7/CD25/CD127/CD95/CD27 yielded naive, central memory, regulatory and stem-like memory CD4+ cells.

Source material: naive CD4+ T cells from blood. This TCR was sampled from a middle-aged woman with type 1 diabetes. The chain links TRBV30 to TRBJ1-1; no firm D call. Here the CDR3 reads CAWSVTAYTEAFF. CDR3 in DNA: TGTGCCTGGAGTGTAACAGCATACACTGAAGCTTTCTTT.